This T cell receptor (beta chain) was obtained from a study of T cell repertoires in cytomegalovirus infection. Overall study: Well-studied HLA-B-restricted CMV epitopes were used in the study alongside recently identified HLA-C-restricted ones. Public TCR beta signatures provided an indication of both CMV infection and a matching HLA type. Overall study findings and caveats: What dominated the ex vivo response were HLA-C-restricted CMV-specific TCR beta clonotypes.

TCRdb used MiXCR to reprocess the reads, holding one entry per CDR3 protein. The table has about 830,000 distinct CDR3 sequences, approximately 29% seen once. With V trimmed by 8 bases and J by 6 bases, 8 bases remained unmatched. In germline, CDR1 is MGHDK, CDR2 SYGVNS. The CDR3 runs to 13 residues. Of note for this clonotype: Its antigen remains unidentified.

The J gene is TRBJ1-1, the V gene TRBV25-1; the match to TRBD1 covers 8 bases. This material consisted of cultured CD8+ T cells from PBMCs, taken from culture after CMV antigen stimulation. The source is a human donor in good health (CMV status not recorded). Some clones in this sample may be carry-over from other donors' samples. In DNA, the CDR3 is TGTGCCAGCCGACCACAGGGGGTCCCTGAAGCTTTCTTT. It encodes CASRPQGVPEAFF.